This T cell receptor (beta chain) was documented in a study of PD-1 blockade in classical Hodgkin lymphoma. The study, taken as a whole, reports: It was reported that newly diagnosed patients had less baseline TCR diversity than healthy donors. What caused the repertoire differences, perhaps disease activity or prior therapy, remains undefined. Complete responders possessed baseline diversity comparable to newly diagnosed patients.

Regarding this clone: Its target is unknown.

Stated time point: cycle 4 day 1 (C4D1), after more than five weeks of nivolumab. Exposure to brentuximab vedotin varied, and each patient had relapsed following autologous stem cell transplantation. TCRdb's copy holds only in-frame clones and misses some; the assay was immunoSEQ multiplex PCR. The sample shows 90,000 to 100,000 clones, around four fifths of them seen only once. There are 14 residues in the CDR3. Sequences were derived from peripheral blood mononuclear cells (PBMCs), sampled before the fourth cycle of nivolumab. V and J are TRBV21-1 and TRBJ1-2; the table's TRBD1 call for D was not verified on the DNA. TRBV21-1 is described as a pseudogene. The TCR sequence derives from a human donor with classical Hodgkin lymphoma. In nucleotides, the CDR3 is TGTGCCAGCAGCCCCCCGGGACAGTGCTATGGCTACACCTTC. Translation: CASSPPGQCYGYTF.